This T cell receptor beta chain was found in a study of early T cells in non-severe SARS-CoV-2 infection. Study information: Chains from this unsorted whole-blood bulk RNA could not be paired.

The CDR3 totals 14 residues. The germline gives CDR1 SGHTA, CDR2 FQGNSA. V shed 5 bases and J 7 bases; nucleotides not matched to a gene: 10. About this clonotype: The antigen remains undetermined.

Findings of the study overall: VDJdb matching skewed toward anti-spike CD8 responses, missing private and CD4 specificities.

Individual cDNA molecules each received unique molecular identifiers attached to them. TCRdb analysed the 5' RACE reads with MiXCR anew, one entry per CDR3 protein. The table has 30,000 to 40,000 distinct CDR3 sequences, around 7% seen once. V usage is TRBV7-2 and J usage is TRBJ2-7; 8 bases are a match to TRBD2. The input for sequencing was whole blood, taken at baseline. The clonotype comes from an adult who was a healthcare worker with PCR-confirmed SARS-CoV-2 infection or an uninfected control (not recorded which). As DNA, the CDR3 is TGTGCCAGCAGCCACCTAGCGGGTCTACGTGAGCAGTACTTC. Amino acid sequence: CASSHLAGLREQYF. Together with reference TRBV7-2 and TRBJ2-7, the CDR3 gives the full variable domain: GAGVSQSPSNKVTEKGKDVELRCDPISGHTALYWYRQSLGQGLEFLIYFQGNSAPDKSGLPSDRFSAERTGGSVSTLTIQRTQQEDSAVYLCASSHLAGLREQYFGPGTRLTVT.